This TCR beta chain was recovered during a study of T-cell memory formation after mild COVID-19. This clonotype was detected only a few times. Trimming cost V 0 bases and J 3 bases, with 9 bases left between them. The CDR3 is 14 residues long. Germline CDR1 and CDR2: MNHEY and SMNVEV (reference sequence). One entry per CDR3 protein results from TCRdb running MiXCR on the 5' RACE reads. The repertoire holds hundreds of thousands of distinct CDR3 sequences, with approximately 20% as singletons. This chain uses TRBV27 with TRBJ2-7; possible D gene TRBD2, 6 bases. Specimen: PBMCs or a T cell subset sorted from them (not recorded which). The clonotype comes from an adult woman who had mild COVID-19 (a few samples of this study predate the infection). Cell type and time point are not known. The CDR3 region has the DNA TGTGCCAGCAGTTTATCGGAGGGAGGCTACGAGCAGTACTTC. Its translation: CASSLSEGGYEQYF.